This TCR beta chain was identified in a study of cytomegalovirus exposure and HLA in healthy donors. The CDR3 totals 14 residues. V lost 4 bases to trimming and J lost 7 bases; unmatched junction nucleotides: 11. The germline V gene has CDR1 SGHDT and CDR2 YYEEEE. 60 Vbeta and 13 Jbeta primers were used in PCR. Data came from immunoSEQ multiplex PCR; TCRdb stores just in-frame clones and leaves some out. The data contain approximately 170,000 clones, around 77% of them seen just once; the ten biggest clones take up 1.5% to 1.9%. Overall study results and limits: Sequencing likely produced, as an artifact, a cluster of highly shared sequence variants. Cytomegalovirus association was assigned to 150 to 200 TCR beta chains. A later analysis found that most CMV-associated TCR beta chains appeared HLA-restricted. In a later analysis, productive TCRs from donors in an Asian-associated ancestry cluster reportedly carried fewer N-insertions than the cohort mean.

As regards this clone: Its antigen is unknown.

The sequence came from a man aged 35-49 years in good health and CMV-seronegative. Sequencing input: PBMCs. The V call is TRBV5-6, the J call TRBJ2-7, with 7 bases identical to TRBD2. CDR3 nucleotide sequence: TGTGCCAGCAGCCTGGTGGGGCGGGAGTTTGAGCAGTACTTC. Its translation: CASSLVGREFEQYF.